Presented here are 2 T cell receptor beta chains from one specimen sequenced in a study of T cells expressing NK-cell markers. TCRdb reprocessed the 5' RACE reads and stores each CDR3 protein as one record, lacking DNA. The sample features more than 400,000 distinct CDR3 sequences, with approximately 7% in its top ten. The specimen sequenced was blood T cells: a sorted CD56 or NKG2C T cell subset, CD4+ or CD8+ T cells, or bulk PBMC T cells (not recorded which). The receptors originated from a woman aged 18-70 years in good health.

The chain recombines TRBV2 with TRBJ1-2; TCRdb's assignment of TRBD1 cannot be checked, as there is no DNA. Germline V gene data show CDR1 as SNHLY and CDR2 as FYNNEI. The CDR3 is 13 amino acids. CDR3 sequence reads: CASRTGINYGYTF.

V is TRBV7-2 and J is TRBJ1-4; TCRdb indicates TRBD1, and absent DNA this call remains unverified. The germline gives CDR1 SGHTA, CDR2 FQGNSA. The CDR3 is made up of 14 amino acids. CDR3: CASSPDRVNEKLFF. The complete variable domain, with remaining parts taken from reference TRBV7-2 and TRBJ1-4, reads GAGVSQSPSNKVTEKGKDVELRCDPISGHTALYWYRQSLGQGLEFLIYFQGNSAPDKSGLPSDRFSAERTGGSVSTLTIQRTQQEDSAVYLCASSPDRVNEKLFFGSGTQLSVL.